This passage covers 17 T cell receptor beta chains from one sample sequenced in a study of blood T cell repertoires in COVID-19. Repertoires were generated with immunoSEQ multiplex PCR, while TCRdb's copy carries only in-frame clones and drops some. The sample has more than 95,000 clones; 90% are singletons. Sequencing was done on a sample of peripheral blood. These receptor sequences come from a human donor with active COVID-19. The donor label of this sample is uncertain.

V usage is TRBV6-5 and J usage is TRBJ1-1, with D possibly TRBD1 on 5 matching bases. The CDR3 is made up of 14 amino acids. From germline, CDR1 is MNHEY and CDR2 SVGAGI. V was pared by 6 bases and J by 0 bases, with 11 bases between. The CDR3 here is CASSKGQMNTEAFF. DNA of the CDR3: TGTGCCAGCAGCAAGGGGCAGATGAACACTGAAGCTTTCTTT.

This sequence joins TRBV2 and TRBJ2-3, with a tentative D call TRBD2 (6 bases). The length of the CDR3 is 15 residues. Trimming removed 4 bases at V and 0 bases at J, with 11 bases between. Germline V gene lookup returns CDR1 SNHLY and CDR2 FYNNEI. CDR3 region: CASSGGVTSTDTQYF. The DNA for the CDR3 is TGTGCCAGCAGTGGGGGGGTAACTAGCACAGATACGCAGTATTTT.

CDR3 amino acids: CASSEQGFNEQFF. CDR3 bases: TGTGCCAGCAGTGAACAGGGATTTAATGAGCAGTTCTTC. V gene TRBV2 combines with J gene TRBJ2-1, with D maybe TRBD1 (5 bases). The V and J ends lost 2 bases and 7 bases respectively, with 9 bases between them. Germline CDR1 reads SNHLY; CDR2 reads FYNNEI. This CDR3 spans 13 amino acids. Drawing the rest from reference TRBV2 and TRBJ2-1, the complete variable domain is EPEVTQTPSHQVTQMGQEVILRCVPISNHLYFYWYRQILGQKVEFLVSFYNNEISEKSEIFDDQFSVERPDGSNFTLKIRSTKLEDSAMYFCASSEQGFNEQFFGPGTRLTVL.

CDR3 nucleotides: TGTGCCAGCAGCCTCGCCGGGACTATACCACCCCTCCACTTT. Its protein is CASSLAGTIPPLHF. This chain uses TRBV7-9 with TRBJ1-6; D is possibly TRBD1 (5 bases). The CDR3 totals 14 residues. Trimming stripped 5 bases from V and 11 bases from J, with 16 bases between. CDR1 SEHNR and CDR2 FQNEAQ come from the germline V gene (reference sequence).

The genes are TRBV6-5 and TRBJ1-1; 8 bases match TRBD1. Per the germline V gene, CDR1 is MNHEY and CDR2 is SVGAGI. The CDR3 is made up of 15 amino acids. Trimming cost V 7 bases and J 3 bases; bases outside gene matches: 10. The CDR3 DNA is TGTGCCAGCACTAAATGGACAGGGACGGACACTGAAGCTTTCTTT. It is translated as CASTKWTGTDTEAFF.

The chain couples TRBV28 to TRBJ1-4; 7 bases agree with TRBD1. Germline V lookup: CDR1 MDHEN, CDR2 SYDVKM. V trimming: 6 bases; J trimming: 4 bases; junction bases outside the gene matches: 11. The CDR3 extends over 16 amino acids. Here the CDR3 DNA reads TGTGCCAGCAGGGGAGCCTGGACAGGAGATAATGAAAAACTGTTTTTT. It encodes CASRGAWTGDNEKLFF.

The chain combines TRBV5-4 with TRBJ2-1; 9 bases agree with TRBD2. This CDR3 has 17 residues. V gave up 3 bases and J gave up 2 bases; unmatched junction bases: 9. Per germline, CDR1 SGHNT and CDR2 YYREEE (reference sequence). In DNA form, the CDR3 reads TGTGCCAGCAGCTCCGACCTAGCGGGGAGAACCTACAATGAGCAGTTCTTC. Protein sequence: CASSSDLAGRTYNEQFF.

V gene TRBV4-3 combines with J gene TRBJ1-2; maybe TRBD1 (5 bases). The CDR3 covers 15 residues. V gave up 2 bases and J gave up 5 bases, with 15 bases separating them. The germline V gene encodes CDR1 LGHNA and CDR2 YSLEER. The CDR3 is CASSQRRGAPYGYTF. CDR3 bases: TGCGCCAGCAGCCAAAGGCGCGGGGCCCCATATGGCTACACCTTC.

The chain recombines TRBV4-1 with TRBJ1-3; the match to TRBD1 covers 9 bases. Germline assignment: CDR1 MGHRA and CDR2 YSYEKL. The CDR3 is made up of 19 amino acids. Trimming cost V 3 bases and J 2 bases; bases outside gene matches: 14. The CDR3 bases are TGCGCCAGCAGCCAGTTGGGACAGGGAAACCGTGGACCTGGAAACACCATATATTTT. It specifies CASSQLGQGNRGPGNTIYF.

The V gene is TRBV13, the J gene TRBJ2-5, with 8 bases matching TRBD2. The CDR3 is made up of 14 amino acids. Trimming cost V 6 bases and J 1 base; bases outside gene matches: 4. The germline V gene encodes CDR1 PRHDT and CDR2 FYEKMQ (reference sequence). The CDR3 loop is CASSSRGVQETQYF. In nucleotides, the CDR3 is TGTGCCAGCAGTTCGCGGGGGGTCCAAGAGACCCAGTACTTC.

The genes are TRBV10-3 and TRBJ1-3; TRBD1 might be the D (6 bases). CDR3 length: 16 residues. The germline CDR1 and CDR2 sequences are ENHRY and SYGVKD. V was clipped by 0 bases and J by 4 bases, with 13 bases between them. In DNA, the CDR3 is TGTGCCATCAGTGAGTCCGGGGGGCTTGGAGGAAACACCATATATTTT. This gives the protein CAISESGGLGGNTIYF.

V usage is TRBV27 and J usage is TRBJ2-7; tentatively, D is TRBD1 (6 bases). Trimming left V 6 bases short and J 2 bases short, with 14 bases between. The germline CDR1 and CDR2 sequences are MNHEY and SMNVEV (reference sequence). CDR3 size: 14 residues. This chain's CDR3 is CASRILGTTYEQYF. The CDR3 region has the DNA TGTGCCAGCAGAATACTCGGGACAACCTACGAGCAGTACTTC.

The chain combines TRBV28 with TRBJ1-5; possible D gene TRBD1, 5 bases. This CDR3 contains 15 residues. Deletions cut 2 bases from V and 5 bases from J, with 13 bases between. Germline-derived CDR1 and CDR2 are MDHEN and SYDVKM. The CDR3 bases are TGTGCCAGCAGTTTAGGGGGGACCCTACATCAGCCCCAGCATTTT. It yields the protein CASSLGGTLHQPQHF.

As DNA, the CDR3 is TGTGCCAGCCAACCAGGACAGGGAGGATCCTACGAGCAGTACTTC. It translates to CASQPGQGGSYEQYF. V is TRBV19 and J is TRBJ2-7; TRBD1 matches 8 bases. Losses at the gene ends were 9 bases for V and 1 base for J; bases not matched to a gene: 11. Germline lookup yields CDR1 LNHDA and CDR2 SQIVND (reference sequence). The CDR3 totals 15 residues.

The rearrangement uses TRBV15 and TRBJ1-2, with 9 bases aligning to TRBD1. CDR3 size: 15 residues. Per germline, CDR1 LNHNV and CDR2 YYDKDF (reference sequence). Trimming at V came to 4 bases and at J to 7 bases, leaving 10 bases not matched to a gene. CDR3 bases: TGTGCCACCAGCACAAGGGGACAGGGACTGTTTGGCTACACCTTC. Protein product: CATSTRGQGLFGYTF.

The V call is TRBV10-1, the J call TRBJ2-5; D might be TRBD2 (5 bases). V was trimmed by 4 bases and J by 7 bases, leaving 10 bases between them. The CDR3 runs to 12 residues. Germline-derived CDR1 and CDR2 are WNHNN and SYGVQD (reference sequence). CDR3: CASSAGIGTQYF. DNA of the CDR3: TGCGCCAGCAGTGCGGGGATCGGGACCCAGTACTTC.

The genes are TRBV7-6 and TRBJ1-1; TRBD1 aligns across 7 bases. The length of the CDR3 is 15 residues. Germline V gene lookup returns CDR1 SGHVS and CDR2 FNYEAQ. V lost 2 bases, J lost 5 bases, and 8 bases stayed unmatched. Here the CDR3 DNA reads TGTGCCAGCAGCTTATATCGGACAGGAGGGACTGAAGCTTTCTTT. This translates into CASSLYRTGGTEAFF.